What follows are 2 T cell receptor beta chains derived from one specimen sequenced in a study of cytomegalovirus exposure and HLA in healthy donors. This PCR relied on a set of 60 Vbeta primers and 13 Jbeta primers. Generated by immunoSEQ multiplex PCR, the TCRdb table keeps only in-frame clones and is missing some. Among around 150,000 clones listed, about 80% were seen once. Sequenced input: PBMCs. Receptors originate from a man aged 18 to 29 in good health and CMV-seropositive.

The chain links TRBV5-4 to TRBJ1-3; 8 nucleotides align to TRBD1. The CDR3 is made up of 13 amino acids. The trim removed 2 bases at V and 8 bases at J, leaving 3 bases unmatched. Germline loops: CDR1 SGHNT, CDR2 YYREEE (reference sequence). CDR3 nucleotide sequence: TGTGCCAGCAGCTTCGGACAGGGAGACACCATATATTTT. Translation gives CASSFGQGDTIYF. The complete variable domain, with remaining parts taken from reference TRBV5-4 and TRBJ1-3, reads ETGVTQSPTHLIKTRGQQVTLRCSSQSGHNTVSWYQQALGQGPQFIFQYYREEENGRGNFPPRFSGLQFPNYSSELNVNALELDDSALYLCASSFGQGDTIYFGEGSWLTVV.

This clone was seen only once. V gene TRBV5-1 combines with J gene TRBJ2-5; D not resolved. Near its end, the DNA agrees better with TRBJ2-7, so the J call may be wrong. CDR3 length: 13 residues. Germline loops: CDR1 SGHRS, CDR2 YFSETQ. CDR3 amino acids: CASSLGVSYEQYF. The CDR3 DNA follows: TGCGCCAGCAGCTTGGGCGTTAGCTACGAGCAGTACTTC.